This T cell receptor (beta chain) was observed in a study of a mutant IDH1 vaccine in newly diagnosed glioma. Study background: Previous treatment comprised radiotherapy, temozolomide, or both, mostly both.

The time point here: baseline, week 1 (first vaccination visit). Regarding treatment: pre-vaccination baseline after standard-of-care therapy. Donor tumors were new WHO grade 3 or 4 IDH1-mutant, ATRX-lost astrocytomas. Method: immunoSEQ multiplex PCR; TCRdb's copy keeps in-frame clones and lacks some. The sample lists about 30,000 clones, around 80% seen once, with roughly a fifth in the top ten. Trimming at V came to 1 base and at J to 7 bases, leaving 14 bases not matched to a gene. The CDR3 consists of 18 residues. The germline gives CDR1 SQVTM, CDR2 ANQGSEA. The sample was PBMCs, taken from a glioma patient treated with radiotherapy, temozolomide or both. This TCR was recovered from a man aged 25 to 40 with glioma. The V call is TRBV29-1, the J call TRBJ2-1, with TRBD2 matching 12 bases. CDR3 in amino acids: CSVEGTSGTEGLWNEQFF. Written as DNA, the CDR3 is TGCAGCGTTGAAGGGACTAGCGGGACTGAAGGTTTGTGGAATGAGCAGTTCTTC.